The next 5 T cell receptor beta chains were all read from a single sample in a study of OX40 agonist ivuxolimab in advanced cancers. Assay used: immunoSEQ multiplex PCR; TCRdb lists only in-frame clones, some missing. The profile shows more than 80,000 clones, roughly 92% of them singletons. Sequencing used CD4+ or CD8+ T cells sorted from blood, obtained in a trial of the OX40 agonist ivuxolimab. These receptor sequences come from an adult with an advanced solid tumor such as melanoma, head and neck, liver or kidney cancer.

The gene calls are TRBV6-1 and TRBJ1-2; D perhaps matches TRBD1 (6 bases). The germline V gene has CDR1 MNHNS and CDR2 SASEGT. This CDR3 is 12 amino acids long. V was pared by 5 bases and J by 6 bases, with 10 bases between. CDR3 nucleotide sequence: TGTGCCAGCAGTACACAGGGAAATGGCTACACCTTC. This encodes CASSTQGNGYTF.

This chain uses TRBV21-1 with TRBJ2-2. TRBV21-1 is an annotated pseudogene. The CDR3 length is 13 residues. CDR3 in amino acids: CASSLGVTGELFF. CDR3 bases: TGTGCCAGCAGCCTTGGGGTCACCGGGGAGCTGTTTTTT.

The chain couples TRBV4-2 to TRBJ2-5; 10 nucleotides agree with TRBD2. The CDR3 is made up of 16 amino acids. Germline CDR1 LGHNA, CDR2 YNFKEQ. Unmatched junction bases numbered 8, after V lost 2 bases and J lost 5 bases. CDR3 in amino acids: CASSQPGLAAMETQYF. DNA of the CDR3: TGTGCCAGCAGCCAACCCGGACTAGCGGCCATGGAGACCCAGTACTTC.

This clone appeared a single time. The chain uses TRBV7-9 and TRBJ2-3; TRBD2 aligns across 13 bases. The CDR3 length is 16 residues. The ends lost 5 bases at V and 4 bases at J; junction bases unmatched: 6. Germline loops: CDR1 SEHNR, CDR2 FQNEAQ (reference sequence). The CDR3: CASSAPGLAGADTQYF. CDR3 coding DNA: TGTGCCAGCAGCGCCCCCGGACTAGCGGGGGCAGATACGCAGTATTTT.

The V call is TRBV7-8, the J call TRBJ1-1; D is undetermined. Per germline, CDR1 SGHVS and CDR2 FQNEAQ. The CDR3 totals 13 residues. Trimming removed 5 bases from V and 1 base from J, with 8 bases in between. CDR3 in amino acids: CASSQEGNTEAFF. The CDR3 DNA is TGTGCCAGCAGCCAAGAGGGGAACACTGAAGCTTTCTTT.